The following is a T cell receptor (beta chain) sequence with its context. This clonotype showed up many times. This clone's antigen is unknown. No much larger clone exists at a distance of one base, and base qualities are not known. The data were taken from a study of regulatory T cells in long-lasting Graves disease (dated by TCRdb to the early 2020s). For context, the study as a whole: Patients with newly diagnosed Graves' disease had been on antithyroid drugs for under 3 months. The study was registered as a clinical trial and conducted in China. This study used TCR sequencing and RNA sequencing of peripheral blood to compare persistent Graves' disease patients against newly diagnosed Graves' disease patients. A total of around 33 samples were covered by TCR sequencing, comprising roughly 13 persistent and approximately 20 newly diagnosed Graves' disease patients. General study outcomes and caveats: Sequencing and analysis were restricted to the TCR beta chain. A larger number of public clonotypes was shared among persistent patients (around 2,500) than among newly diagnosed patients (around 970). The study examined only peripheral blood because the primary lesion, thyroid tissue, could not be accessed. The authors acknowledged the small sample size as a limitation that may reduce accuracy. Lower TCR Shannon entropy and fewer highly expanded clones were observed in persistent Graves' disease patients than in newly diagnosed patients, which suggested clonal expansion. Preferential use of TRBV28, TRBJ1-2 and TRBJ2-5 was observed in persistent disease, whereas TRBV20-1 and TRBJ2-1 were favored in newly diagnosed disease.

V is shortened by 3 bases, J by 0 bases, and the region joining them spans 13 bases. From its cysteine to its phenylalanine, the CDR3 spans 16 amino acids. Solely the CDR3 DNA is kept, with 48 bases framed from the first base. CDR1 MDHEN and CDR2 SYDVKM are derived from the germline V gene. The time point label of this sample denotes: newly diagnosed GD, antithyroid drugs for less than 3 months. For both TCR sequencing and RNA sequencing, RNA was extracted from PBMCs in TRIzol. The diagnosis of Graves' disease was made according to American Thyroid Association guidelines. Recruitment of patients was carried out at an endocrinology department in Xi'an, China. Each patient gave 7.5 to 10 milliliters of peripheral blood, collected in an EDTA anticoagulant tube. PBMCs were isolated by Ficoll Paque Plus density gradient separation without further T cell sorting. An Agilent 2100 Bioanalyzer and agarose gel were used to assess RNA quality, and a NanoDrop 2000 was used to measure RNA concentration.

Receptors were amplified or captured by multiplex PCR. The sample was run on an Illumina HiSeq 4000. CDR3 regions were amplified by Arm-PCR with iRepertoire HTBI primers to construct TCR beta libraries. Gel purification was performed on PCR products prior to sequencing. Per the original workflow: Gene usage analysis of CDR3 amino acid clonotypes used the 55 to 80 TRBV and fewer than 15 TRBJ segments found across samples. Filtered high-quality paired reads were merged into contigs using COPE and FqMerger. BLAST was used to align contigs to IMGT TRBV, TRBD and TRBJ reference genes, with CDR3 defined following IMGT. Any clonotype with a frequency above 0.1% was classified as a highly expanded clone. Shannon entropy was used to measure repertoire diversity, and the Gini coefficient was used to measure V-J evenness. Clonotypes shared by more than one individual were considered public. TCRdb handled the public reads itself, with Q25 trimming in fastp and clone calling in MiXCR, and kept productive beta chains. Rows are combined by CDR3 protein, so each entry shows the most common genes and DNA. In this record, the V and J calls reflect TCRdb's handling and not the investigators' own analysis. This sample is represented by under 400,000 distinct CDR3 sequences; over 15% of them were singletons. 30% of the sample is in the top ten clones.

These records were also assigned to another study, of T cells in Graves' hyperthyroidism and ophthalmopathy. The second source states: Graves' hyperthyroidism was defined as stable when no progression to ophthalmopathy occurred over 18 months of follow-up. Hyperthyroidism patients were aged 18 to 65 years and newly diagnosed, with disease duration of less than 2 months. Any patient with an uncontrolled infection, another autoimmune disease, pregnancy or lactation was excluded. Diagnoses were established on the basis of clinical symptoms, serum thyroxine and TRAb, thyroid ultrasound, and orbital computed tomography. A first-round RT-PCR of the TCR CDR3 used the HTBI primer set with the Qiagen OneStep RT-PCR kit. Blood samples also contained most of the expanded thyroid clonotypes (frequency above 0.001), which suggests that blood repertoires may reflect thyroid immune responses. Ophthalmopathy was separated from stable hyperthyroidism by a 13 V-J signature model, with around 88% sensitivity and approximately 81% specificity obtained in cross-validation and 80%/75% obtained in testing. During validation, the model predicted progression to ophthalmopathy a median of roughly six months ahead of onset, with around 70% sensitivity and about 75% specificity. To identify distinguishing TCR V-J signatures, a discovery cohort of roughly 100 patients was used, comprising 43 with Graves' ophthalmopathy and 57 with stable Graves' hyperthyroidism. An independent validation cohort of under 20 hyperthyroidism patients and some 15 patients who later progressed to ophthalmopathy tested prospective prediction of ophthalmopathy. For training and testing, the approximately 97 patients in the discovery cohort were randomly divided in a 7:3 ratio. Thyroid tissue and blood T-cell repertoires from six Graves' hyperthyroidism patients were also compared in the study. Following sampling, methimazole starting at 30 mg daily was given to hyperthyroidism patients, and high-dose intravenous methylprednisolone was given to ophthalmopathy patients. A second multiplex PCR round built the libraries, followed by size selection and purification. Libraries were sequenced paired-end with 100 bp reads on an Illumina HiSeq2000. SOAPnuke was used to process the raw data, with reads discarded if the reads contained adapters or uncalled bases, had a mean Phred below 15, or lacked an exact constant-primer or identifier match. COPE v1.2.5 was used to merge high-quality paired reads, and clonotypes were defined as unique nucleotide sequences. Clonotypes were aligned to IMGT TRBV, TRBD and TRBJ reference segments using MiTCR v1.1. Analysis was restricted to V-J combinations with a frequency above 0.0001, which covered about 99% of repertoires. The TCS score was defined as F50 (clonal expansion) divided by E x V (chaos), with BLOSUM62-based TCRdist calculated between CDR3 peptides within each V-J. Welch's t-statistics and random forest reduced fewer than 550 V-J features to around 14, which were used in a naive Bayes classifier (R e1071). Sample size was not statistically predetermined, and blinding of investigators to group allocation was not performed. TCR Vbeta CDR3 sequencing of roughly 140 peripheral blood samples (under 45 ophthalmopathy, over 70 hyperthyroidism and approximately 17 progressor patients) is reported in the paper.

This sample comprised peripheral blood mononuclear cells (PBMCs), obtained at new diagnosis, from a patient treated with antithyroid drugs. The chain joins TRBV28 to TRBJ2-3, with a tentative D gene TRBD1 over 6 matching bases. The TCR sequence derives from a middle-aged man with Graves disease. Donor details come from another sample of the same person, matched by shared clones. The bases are TGTGCCAGCAGTTTCAACAGACAGGCGAGCACAGATACGCAGTATTTT. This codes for CASSFNRQASTDTQYF.